The sample holds many counts of the clone carrying this T cell receptor beta chain. Germline CDR1 reads SGHNT; CDR2 reads YENEEA. The CDR3 consists of 18 residues. The ends lost 0 bases at V and 10 bases at J; junction bases unmatched: 17. Sample time point: patch test 1, 2 weeks after DPC sensitization. Treatment of the sample: therapeutic diphenylcyclopropenone sensitization with weekly scalp DPC. The source of the sample is a study of human T cells and chemical hapten exposure. How the authors handled the data: Counting gave a median of around 96,000 TCRs per sample, with values ranging from about 23,224 to 690,600. TCRdb re-analysed the RACE reads in MiXCR, keeping a single row per CDR3 protein. These V and J calls are TCRdb output, not the study's own analysis. The profile shows about 80,000 distinct CDR3 sequences, 10% to 13% of them singletons.

The V gene is TRBV11-3, the J gene TRBJ2-1; 8 bases are shared with TRBD2. The starting material was whole blood, obtained in connection with sensitization to the hapten diphenylcyclopropenone (DPC). This TCR was recovered from a woman between 45 and 65 years old with alopecia areata. Some clones in this sample may be carry-over from other donors' samples. The CDR3 reads CASSLDSTAGELLGEQFF. The CDR3, as DNA: TGTGCCAGCAGCTTAGATTCAACAGCGGGAGAGCTACTGGGGGAGCAGTTCTTC.